A single sample is the source of the 21 T cell receptor beta chains below, sequenced in a study of memory CD4+ T cells and cytomegalovirus serostatus. The sort gate was single viable CD3+CD4+CD8-CD45RO+ cells for memory CD4+ T cells. Assay used: immunoSEQ multiplex PCR; TCRdb lists only in-frame clones, some missing. The data contain just over 45,000 clones, 60% to 80% of them singletons. The sequenced sample consisted of memory CD4+ T cells from blood. The receptors were gathered from an adult in good health and CMV-seronegative.

The chain is built from TRBV7-9 and TRBJ1-2, with D unresolved. The V gene lost 1 base and the J gene lost 3 bases, with 9 bases spanning the gap. CDR1 is SEHNR and CDR2 is FQNEAQ in the germline V gene (reference sequence). This CDR3 is built from 14 residues. The CDR3 coding sequence is TGTGCCAGCAGCTTAGATTGGGCAGACTATGGCTACACCTTC. It encodes CASSLDWADYGYTF.

A few counts support this clone. The CDR3 DNA reads as TGTGCCAGCAAGCGACAGGAAACTAATGAAAAACTGTTTTTT. Translation: CASKRQETNEKLFF. The J gene is TRBJ1-4, the V gene TRBV2, with a tentative D call TRBD1 (6 bases). This CDR3 has 14 residues. Germline lookup yields CDR1 SNHLY and CDR2 FYNNEI. V shed 7 bases and J shed 1 base, with 10 bases lying between them.

In this sample, this clone turned up a few times. The chain couples TRBV5-6 to TRBJ1-1, with D possibly being TRBD1 (5 bases). The CDR3 has 14 residues. Germline CDR1 reads SGHDT; CDR2 reads YYEEEE. V dropped 2 bases and J dropped 0 bases, with 8 bases sitting between them. Here the CDR3 reads CASSFQGMNTEAFF. CDR3 in DNA: TGTGCCAGCAGCTTTCAGGGCATGAACACTGAAGCTTTCTTT.

The chain carries TRBV7-2 and TRBJ2-1, with 11 positions matching TRBD1. The CDR3 has 16 residues. Trimming removed 1 base from V and 8 bases from J; junction bases left unmatched: 7. Germline values: CDR1 SGHTA, CDR2 FQGNSA. The CDR3: CASSLEGTGGGHEQFF. DNA of the CDR3: TGTGCCAGCAGCTTAGAAGGGACAGGGGGTGGTCATGAGCAGTTCTTC. Looking up the rest from reference TRBV7-2 and TRBJ2-1 gives the full variable domain: GAGVSQSPSNKVTEKGKDVELRCDPISGHTALYWYRQSLGQGLEFLIYFQGNSAPDKSGLPSDRFSAERTGGSVSTLTIQRTQQEDSAVYLCASSLEGTGGGHEQFFGPGTRLTVL.

This clone was seen only a few times. The chain couples TRBV7-2 to TRBJ1-2, with a tentative D call TRBD1 (5 bases). Germline V CDR1 and CDR2: SGHTA, FQGNSA. V was pared by 5 bases and J by 2 bases, with 15 bases between. The CDR3 has 15 amino acids. The CDR3 reads CASSRDSLANYGYTF. CDR3 in DNA: TGTGCCAGCAGCCGAGACAGTCTCGCAAACTATGGCTACACCTTC.

The chain carries TRBV14 and TRBJ2-5, with D perhaps matching TRBD1 (6 bases). The length of the CDR3 is 15 residues. CDR1 and CDR2 (germline): SGHDN, FVKESK. V gave up 0 bases and J gave up 7 bases, with 15 bases separating them. The CDR3 protein is CASSQDFFKGGTQYF. In nucleotides, the CDR3 is TGTGCCAGCAGCCAAGATTTTTTCAAAGGGGGGACCCAGTACTTC.

The chain employs TRBV2 and TRBJ2-7; 10 bases align to TRBD1. Unmatched junction bases numbered 11, after V lost 3 bases and J lost 9 bases. In germline, CDR1 is SNHLY, CDR2 FYNNEI. This CDR3 spans 15 amino acids. CDR3 region: CASSDTGTGAVWQYF. The CDR3 DNA is TGTGCCAGCAGTGATACCGGGACAGGGGCGGTGTGGCAGTACTTC. Together with reference TRBV2 and TRBJ2-7, the CDR3 gives the full variable domain: EPEVTQTPSHQVTQMGQEVILRCVPISNHLYFYWYRQILGQKVEFLVSFYNNEISEKSEIFDDQFSVERPDGSNFTLKIRSTKLEDSAMYFCASSDTGTGAVWQYFGPGTRLTVT.

CDR3 sequence reads: CAWTWDRADYEQYF. The DNA of the CDR3 is TGTGCCTGGACTTGGGACAGGGCGGACTACGAGCAGTACTTC. The rearrangement uses TRBV30 and TRBJ2-5; TRBD1 matches at 9 bases. The J call may be faulty, since TRBJ2-7 better matches the DNA end. The germline V gene encodes CDR1 GTSNPN and CDR2 SVGIG (reference sequence). The CDR3 loop spans 14 amino acids.

The gene calls are TRBV7-2 and TRBJ2-1; 14 bases agree with TRBD2. The CDR3 spans 16 residues. CDR1 is SGHTA, CDR2 FQGNSA, per germline. The trim removed 4 bases at V and 3 bases at J, leaving 2 bases unmatched. The CDR3 loop is CASSSGLAGDYNEQFF. The CDR3 DNA sequence: TGTGCCAGCAGCTCGGGACTAGCGGGGGACTACAATGAGCAGTTCTTC.

This chain joins TRBV9 and TRBJ1-1, with a weak D call TRBD1 (5 bases). Germline lookup yields CDR1 SGDLS and CDR2 YYNGEE. The CDR3 totals 15 residues. Trimming shortened V by 3 bases and J by 0 bases, and 12 bases separated the two germline ends. CDR3: CASSAREGMNTEAFF. DNA of the CDR3: TGTGCCAGCAGCGCGAGGGAGGGGATGAACACTGAAGCTTTCTTT.

The chain couples TRBV6-5 to TRBJ1-2, with D perhaps TRBD1 (5 bases). This CDR3 is built from 12 residues. V lost 6 bases to trimming and J lost 8 bases, with 13 bases between them. CDR1 and CDR2 (germline): MNHEY, SVGAGI. This CDR3 reads CASSRRGDGYTF. The CDR3, as DNA: TGTGCCAGCAGCCGACGGGGCGACGGCTACACCTTC.

The CDR3 loop is CASSSGATGELFF. In nucleotides, the CDR3 is TGTGCCAGCAGTTCAGGGGCCACCGGGGAGCTGTTTTTT. The genes are TRBV7-3 and TRBJ2-2; D may be TRBD1 (6 bases). Trimming stripped 6 bases from V and 4 bases from J, with 9 bases between. The CDR3 consists of 13 residues. CDR1 and CDR2 from the germline V gene are SGHTA and FQGTGA.

The V call is TRBV5-6, the J call TRBJ1-2, with a tentative D call TRBD1 (6 bases). The CDR3 consists of 12 residues. The germline V and J ends were trimmed by 0 bases and 7 bases, with 7 bases remaining between them. The germline V gene has CDR1 SGHDT and CDR2 YYEEEE. CDR3 coding DNA: TGTGCCAGCAGCTTGGGACAGGTTGGCTACACCTTC. Its translation: CASSLGQVGYTF.

V gene TRBV4-3 combines with J gene TRBJ2-1; D not resolved. Germline loops: CDR1 LGHNA, CDR2 YSLEER. The CDR3 runs 14 residues. Trimming cost V 1 base and J 7 bases, with 11 bases left between them. CDR3 sequence reads: CASSQAARRNEQFF. The CDR3 DNA is TGCGCCAGCAGCCAAGCCGCTAGACGTAATGAGCAGTTCTTC.

Details on this clone: At one end the junction does not follow the germline gene, possibly because of a read error. The V and J genes are TRBV25-1 and TRBJ2-7; D gene ambiguous. Germline V gives CDR1 MGHDK, CDR2 SYGVNS. This CDR3 is 13 amino acids long. CDR3: CASRDPLSHEQYF. CDR3 sequence (DNA): TGTGCCAGCAGAGATCCCCTCTCCCACGAGCAGTACTTC.

This chain uses TRBV10-3 with TRBJ1-3; TRBD1 might be the D (5 bases). Germline V gene data show CDR1 as ENHRY and CDR2 as SYGVKD. The V end lost 4 bases, the J end lost 4 bases, and 11 bases lay between the germline ends. There are 14 residues in the CDR3. The CDR3 is CAISGGSDGNTIYF. As DNA, the CDR3 is TGTGCCATCAGTGGGGGGTCGGACGGAAACACCATATATTTT.

The chain joins TRBV9 to TRBJ1-5; 9 bases agree with TRBD1. This CDR3 region has 17 residues. V was pared by 4 bases and J by 1 base, with 9 bases of the junction left unmatched. Germline V CDR1 and CDR2: SGDLS, YYNGEE. The CDR3 DNA follows: TGTGCCAGCAGCCCAAAGGGACAGGGTGGGAGCAATCAGCCCCAGCATTTT. It specifies CASSPKGQGGSNQPQHF.

This clone was observed a single time. The J gene is TRBJ2-6, the V gene TRBV7-6, with D tentatively TRBD1 (5 bases). CDR1 is SGHVS and CDR2 is FNYEAQ in the germline V gene. Trimming took off 4 bases at V and 0 bases at J, with 19 bases between the two ends. The CDR3 runs 19 residues. CDR3 sequence reads: CASSSSWRQRNSGANVLTF. CDR3 sequence (DNA): TGTGCCAGCAGCTCCTCATGGCGACAGCGCAACTCTGGGGCCAACGTCCTGACTTTC.

As to this clone: This sample includes further DNA sequences coding for the same CDR3. The genes are TRBV5-6 and TRBJ1-2; D remains ambiguous. This CDR3 contains 14 residues. V was clipped by 1 base and J by 1 base, with 8 bases between them. Germline CDR1 and CDR2: SGHDT and YYEEEE. The CDR3 loop is CASSLPQSNYGYTF. The CDR3 DNA reads TGTGCCAGCAGCTTGCCTCAGAGTAACTATGGCTACACCTTC.

The rearrangement joins TRBV7-9 to TRBJ1-2; D is possibly TRBD1 (6 bases). The CDR3 consists of 16 residues. Per the germline V gene, CDR1 is SEHNR and CDR2 is FQNEAQ (reference sequence). The ends were cut back, 8 bases at V and 0 bases at J, with 19 bases in the middle. The CDR3 here is CASQTPRDKPNYGYTF. CDR3 in DNA: TGTGCCAGCCAAACGCCCCGGGACAAACCTAACTATGGCTACACCTTC.

There are a few counts of this clone. The gene calls are TRBV2 and TRBJ1-6; 12 positions agree with TRBD1. The CDR3 totals 15 residues. V lost 6 bases and J lost 9; bases outside the gene matches: 6. Germline lookup yields CDR1 SNHLY and CDR2 FYNNEI. This chain's CDR3 is CASRAGTGGFSPLHF. DNA for the CDR3: TGTGCCAGCAGGGCAGGGACAGGGGGCTTTTCACCCCTCCACTTT.